This T cell receptor (beta chain) was identified during a study of T cells in Graves' hyperthyroidism and ophthalmopathy. General study findings and limits: Using 13 V-J features, a model discriminated ophthalmopathy from stable hyperthyroidism. The model identified upcoming ophthalmopathy a median approximately six months ahead of onset.

10 ml of fresh peripheral blood supplied the PBMCs. Amplification of TCR beta CDR3 regions used RNA as the template. Primed by the HTBI set, a first-round RT-PCR was run on the TCR CDR3. TCRdb re-called the multiplex PCR reads with MiXCR, one entry per CDR3 protein. The data hold about 640,000 distinct CDR3 sequences, with 20% observed a single time. This clonotype was observed at least ten times. Antigen unknown. Germline values: CDR1 KGHSH, CDR2 LQKENI. The V gene lost 2 bases and the J gene lost 5 bases, with 10 bases spanning the gap. The CDR3 runs to 13 residues. The sequenced sample was blood. The clonotype originates from a man aged 30 to 39 with Graves' ophthalmopathy. This chain joins TRBV18 and TRBJ2-7, with D perhaps matching TRBD1 (6 bases). CDR3 coding DNA: TGTGCCAGCTCACCAAATAAGGGGGACGAGCAGTACTTC. It specifies CASSPNKGDEQYF.